Following are 10 T cell receptor beta chains from one sample sequenced in a study of blood T cell repertoires in COVID-19 (TCRdb year 2020). Receptor amplification or capture employed the immunoSEQ multiplex PCR assay. Imported from immuneACCESS, the table was reduced by TCRdb to in-frame sequences with V and J called. These copies leave out some clones; in studies compared against another copy, an unresolved V gene accounts for under half, and the cause of the remainder is not known. This sample lists 88,000 or so clones; less than 85% were detected once. Together, the top ten hold 10% to 12% of the sample. Sample: peripheral blood. All receptors derive from a human donor in a cohort sampled during active COVID-19.

The chain combines TRBV5-1 with TRBJ2-3; possible D gene TRBD2, 5 bases. The CDR3 totals 14 residues. Trimming left V 2 bases short and J 3 bases short, with 10 bases between. Germline V gene data show CDR1 as SGHRS and CDR2 as YFSETQ. The CDR3 DNA is TGCGCCAGCAGCTTTCAAACTAGTACAGATACGCAGTATTTT. This encodes CASSFQTSTDTQYF.

This chain joins TRBV6-6 and TRBJ2-2; 8 positions match TRBD2. Germline CDR1 MNHNY, CDR2 SVGAGI (reference sequence). Losses at the gene ends were 6 bases for V and 4 bases for J; bases not matched to a gene: 7. This CDR3 comprises 15 residues. CDR3 protein: CASSPPSGGTGELFF. The CDR3 DNA reads TGTGCCAGCAGCCCCCCGAGCGGGGGCACCGGGGAGCTGTTTTTT.

This chain's CDR3 is CASSRGTGYLYEQYF. CDR3 nucleotides: TGTGCCAGCAGTCGAGGGACAGGGTATTTGTACGAGCAGTACTTC. The gene calls are TRBV14 and TRBJ2-7; 9 positions match TRBD1. The CDR3 has 15 residues. Per germline, CDR1 SGHDN and CDR2 FVKESK. Trimming took 6 bases from V and 4 from J; bases not matched to a gene: 10. The full variable domain, completed using reference TRBV14 and TRBJ2-7, is EAGVTQFPSHSVIEKGQTVTLRCDPISGHDNLYWYRRVMGKEIKFLLHFVKESKQDESGMPNNRFLAERTGGTYSTLKVQPAELEDSGVYFCASSRGTGYLYEQYFGPGTRLTVT.

This sequence joins TRBV4-3 and TRBJ2-4; TRBD2 matches 13 bases. Germline CDR1 is LGHNA and CDR2 is YSLEER. Trimming took 1 base from V and 1 from J; bases not matched to a gene: 16. This CDR3 contains 22 residues. In DNA, the CDR3 is TGCGCCAGCAGCCAAGCCTACACCGTACTAGCGGGGGGGCCGGTCGCCAAAAACATTCAGTACTTC. Amino acid sequence: CASSQAYTVLAGGPVAKNIQYF.

This clone was found a few times. The chain is built from TRBV7-9 and TRBJ1-5; 8 positions match TRBD1. V shed 3 bases and J 2 bases; nucleotides not matched to a gene: 6. This CDR3 has 16 amino acids. Germline V lookup: CDR1 SEHNR, CDR2 FQNEAQ (reference sequence). The CDR3 loop reads CASSFWTGYGNQPQHF. The CDR3 DNA reads as TGTGCCAGCAGCTTCTGGACAGGGTACGGCAATCAGCCCCAGCATTTT.

The chain couples TRBV19 to TRBJ2-1; 15 bases align to TRBD2. The CDR3 runs to 17 residues. The ends lost 5 bases at V and 5 bases at J; junction bases unmatched: 7. Germline CDR1 and CDR2: LNHDA and SQIVND (reference sequence). CDR3 DNA: TGTGCCAGTAGTCGGACTAGCGGGGGGGCCAGAGACAATGAGCAGTTCTTC. It specifies CASSRTSGGARDNEQFF.

This chain uses TRBV19 with TRBJ2-7; the match to TRBD1 covers 7 bases. This CDR3 contains 13 residues. Germline values: CDR1 LNHDA, CDR2 SQIVND (reference sequence). The junction had 3 bases not matched to a gene; V was cut back by 5 bases and J by 2 bases. The CDR3 loop is CASSPGQTYEQYF. CDR3 sequence (DNA): TGTGCCAGTAGTCCGGGACAGACCTACGAGCAGTACTTC.

The J gene is TRBJ1-1, the V gene TRBV7-2; 10 bases agree with TRBD1. Germline-derived CDR1 and CDR2 are SGHTA and FQGNSA. Unmatched junction bases numbered 6, after V lost 6 bases and J lost 2 bases. The length of the CDR3 is 15 residues. The DNA of the CDR3 is TGTGCCAGCAGAAGGGACAGGGGTGTTAACACTGAAGCTTTCTTT. Residues: CASRRDRGVNTEAFF.

This clone is a singleton in its sample. This sequence joins TRBV2 and TRBJ1-6, with TRBD1 matching over 8 bases. CDR1 is SNHLY, CDR2 FYNNEI, per germline. CDR3 length equals 16 residues. The trim removed 3 bases at V and 5 bases at J, leaving 6 bases unmatched. In DNA form, the CDR3 reads TGTGCCAGCAGTGAGCAGGGGGCGGAGGATAATTCACCCCTCCACTTT. It yields the protein CASSEQGAEDNSPLHF.

This clone was seen only a few times. The V and J genes are TRBV9 and TRBJ1-6, with TRBD1 matching over 8 bases. J gave up 7 bases and V 4 bases, and 4 bases lay outside the gene matches. Germline V gives CDR1 SGDLS, CDR2 YYNGEE. The CDR3 is made up of 14 amino acids. CDR3 sequence: CASSYGTGNSPLHF. Written as DNA, the CDR3 is TGTGCCAGCAGCTACGGGACAGGCAATTCACCCCTCCACTTT.